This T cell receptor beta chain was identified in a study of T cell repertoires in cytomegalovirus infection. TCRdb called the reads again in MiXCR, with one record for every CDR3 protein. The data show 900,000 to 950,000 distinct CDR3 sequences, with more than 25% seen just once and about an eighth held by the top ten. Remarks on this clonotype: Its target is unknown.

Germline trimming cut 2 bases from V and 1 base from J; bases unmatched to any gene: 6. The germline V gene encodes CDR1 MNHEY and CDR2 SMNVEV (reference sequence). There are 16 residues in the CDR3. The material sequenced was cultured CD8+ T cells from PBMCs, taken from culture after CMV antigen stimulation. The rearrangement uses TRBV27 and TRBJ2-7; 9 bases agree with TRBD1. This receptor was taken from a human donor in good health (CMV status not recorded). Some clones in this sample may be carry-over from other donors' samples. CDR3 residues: CASSLVWDRASYEQYF. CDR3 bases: TGTGCCAGCAGTTTAGTTTGGGACAGGGCTTCCTACGAGCAGTACTTC.